The 13 T cell receptor beta chains below come from one sample, sequenced in a study of monozygotic twins with inflammatory bowel disease. TCRdb re-called the 5' RACE reads and catalogs CDR3 proteins one per entry, DNA excluded. The sample's table shows about 210,000 distinct CDR3 sequences. What was sequenced was blood. Receptors were obtained from a human donor with ulcerative colitis or Crohn's disease, or a healthy co-twin of an affected twin (not recorded which).

V is TRBV6-1 and J is TRBJ2-1. CDR3 size: 11 residues. Germline loops: CDR1 MNHNS, CDR2 SASEGT. The CDR3 spells CASRVYNEQFF.

The rearrangement joins TRBV20-1 to TRBJ2-3. Germline assignment: CDR1 DFQATT and CDR2 SNEGSKA (reference sequence). The CDR3 is made up of 11 amino acids. This chain's CDR3 is CSALMGDTQYF.

V and J are TRBV12-3 or TRBV12-4 and TRBJ2-7; TCRdb reports TRBD2, a call that lacks DNA to check it against. This CDR3 spans 14 amino acids. The CDR3 spells CASSLQEGAYEQYF.

The chain has TRBV5-1 and TRBJ1-1. The germline V gene has CDR1 SGHRS and CDR2 YFSETQ. This CDR3 contains 14 residues. CDR3 sequence: CASSLNAGNTEAFF.

V is TRBV27 and J is TRBJ1-2. This CDR3 is built from 15 residues. Germline V gene lookup returns CDR1 MNHEY and CDR2 SMNVEV (reference sequence). The CDR3 loop is CASSWSGGEVNGYTF.

The chain combines TRBV5-6 with TRBJ1-3. This CDR3 spans 15 amino acids. In germline, CDR1 is SGHDT, CDR2 YYEEEE. The CDR3 protein is CASSLTVRSGNTIYF.

V is TRBV12-3 or TRBV12-4 and J is TRBJ1-2. This CDR3 region has 12 residues. The CDR3 region is CASSSDLGYHTF.

V gene TRBV2 combines with J gene TRBJ1-5; TCRdb selects TRBD1, and the lack of DNA leaves this call unchecked. Germline assignment: CDR1 SNHLY and CDR2 FYNNEI. The CDR3 extends over 18 amino acids. The CDR3 sequence: CASSQALTGARSNQPQHF.

J is TRBJ1-1 and V is TRBV18; TCRdb's D gene call, TRBD1, goes unchecked for lack of DNA. CDR1 and CDR2 (germline): KGHSH, LQKENI. The CDR3 is made up of 14 amino acids. CDR3 amino acids: CASSPRRGLGEAFF.

This sequence joins TRBV6-5 and TRBJ1-2; TCRdb picks TRBD1, but there is no DNA to check that call. The CDR3 contains 12 residues. Germline CDR1 is MNHEY and CDR2 is SVGAGI. CDR3 amino acids: CASSYSGDGYTF.

V is TRBV28 and J is TRBJ1-6. The CDR3 contains 14 residues. Germline values: CDR1 MDHEN, CDR2 SYDVKM. CDR3 sequence reads: CASSFPNYNSPLHF.

The CDR3 spells CASSLGQGGEQYF. The V call is TRBV12-3 or TRBV12-4, the J call TRBJ2-7; with no DNA, the TCRdb D assignment of TRBD1 cannot be verified. This CDR3 region has 13 residues.

The chain joins TRBV7-2 to TRBJ2-7; TCRdb's assignment of TRBD1 cannot be checked, as there is no DNA. The germline V gene has CDR1 SGHTA and CDR2 FQGNSA. CDR3 length equals 13 residues. The CDR3 sequence: CATGQGATYEQYF.